The clone carrying this T cell receptor (beta chain) occurred once. The antigen remains undetermined. The data were produced by immunoSEQ multiplex PCR, yet TCRdb's version contains in-frame clones alone and is incomplete. The sample lists 120,000 or so clones, 88% seen once, with 18% in the top ten. The record originates from a study of T cell responses to AZD1222 COVID-19 vaccine. This CDR3 has 14 residues. Germline-derived CDR1 and CDR2 are GTSNPN and SVGIG (reference sequence). Trimming removed 7 bases from V and 12 bases from J; junction bases left unmatched: 16. The study's findings and limits: Rises in breadth and depth of Spike-specific TCRs came after two AZD1222 doses.

The receptor was isolated from an adult in good health. The V call is TRBV30, the J call TRBJ2-1; 9 positions agree with TRBD2. Sample: peripheral blood, taken on day 0 of MenACWY control vaccination. This CDR3 reads CAFLYGSGSLRQFF. DNA of the CDR3: TGTGCCTTCCTCTATGGTAGCGGGAGTTTAAGGCAGTTCTTC.